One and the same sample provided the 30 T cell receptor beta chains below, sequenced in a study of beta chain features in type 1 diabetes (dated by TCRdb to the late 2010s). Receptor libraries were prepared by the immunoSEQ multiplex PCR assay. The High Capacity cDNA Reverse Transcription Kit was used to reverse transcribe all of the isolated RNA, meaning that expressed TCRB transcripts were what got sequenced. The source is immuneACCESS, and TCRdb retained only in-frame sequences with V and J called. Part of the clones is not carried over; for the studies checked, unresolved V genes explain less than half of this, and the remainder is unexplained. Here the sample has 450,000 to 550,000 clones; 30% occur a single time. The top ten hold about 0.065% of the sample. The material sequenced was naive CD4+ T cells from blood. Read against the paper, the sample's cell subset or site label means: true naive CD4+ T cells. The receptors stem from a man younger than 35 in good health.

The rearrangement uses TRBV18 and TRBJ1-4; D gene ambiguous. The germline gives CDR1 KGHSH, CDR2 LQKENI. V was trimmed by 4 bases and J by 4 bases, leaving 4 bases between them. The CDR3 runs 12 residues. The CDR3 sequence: CASSLGNEKLFF. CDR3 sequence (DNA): TGTGCCAGCTCACTTGGTAATGAAAAACTGTTTTTT. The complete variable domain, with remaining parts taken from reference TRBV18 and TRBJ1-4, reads NAGVMQNPRHLVRRRGQEARLRCSPMKGHSHVYWYRQLPEEGLKFMVYLQKENIIDESGMPKERFSAEFPKEGPSILRIQQVVRGDSAAYFCASSLGNEKLFFGSGTQLSVL.

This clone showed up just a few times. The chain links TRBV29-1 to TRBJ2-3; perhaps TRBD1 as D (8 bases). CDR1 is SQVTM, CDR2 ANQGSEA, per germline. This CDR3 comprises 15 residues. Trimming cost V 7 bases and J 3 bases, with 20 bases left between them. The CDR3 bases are TGCAGCGGGGGGCCCGACAGGGGAGGGACAGATACGCAGTATTTT. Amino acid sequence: CSGGPDRGGTDTQYF.

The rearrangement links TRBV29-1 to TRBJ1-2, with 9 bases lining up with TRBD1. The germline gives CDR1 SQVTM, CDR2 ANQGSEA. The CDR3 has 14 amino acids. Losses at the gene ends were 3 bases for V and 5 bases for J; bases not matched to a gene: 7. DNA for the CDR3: TGCAGCGTTGACTCGGGACAGGGAAGATATGGCTACACCTTC. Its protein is CSVDSGQGRYGYTF.

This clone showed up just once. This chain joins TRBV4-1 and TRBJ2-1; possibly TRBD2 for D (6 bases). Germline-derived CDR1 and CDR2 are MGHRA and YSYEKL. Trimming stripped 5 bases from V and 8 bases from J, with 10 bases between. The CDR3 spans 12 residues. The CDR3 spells CASSSLAYEQFF. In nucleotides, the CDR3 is TGCGCCAGCAGCTCCCTAGCGTATGAGCAGTTCTTC.

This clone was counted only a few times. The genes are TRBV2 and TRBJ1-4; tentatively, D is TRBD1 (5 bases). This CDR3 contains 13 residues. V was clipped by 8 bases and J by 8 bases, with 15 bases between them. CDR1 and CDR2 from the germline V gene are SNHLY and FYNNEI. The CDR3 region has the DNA TGTGCCAGCCAGACAGAGACGGGGGAAAAACTGTTTTTT. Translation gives CASQTETGEKLFF.

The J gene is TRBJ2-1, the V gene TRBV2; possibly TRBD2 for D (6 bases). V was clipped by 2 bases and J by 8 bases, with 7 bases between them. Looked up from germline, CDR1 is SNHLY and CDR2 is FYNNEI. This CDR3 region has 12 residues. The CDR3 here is CASSELADEQFF. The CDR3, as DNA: TGTGCCAGCAGTGAATTAGCGGATGAGCAGTTCTTC.

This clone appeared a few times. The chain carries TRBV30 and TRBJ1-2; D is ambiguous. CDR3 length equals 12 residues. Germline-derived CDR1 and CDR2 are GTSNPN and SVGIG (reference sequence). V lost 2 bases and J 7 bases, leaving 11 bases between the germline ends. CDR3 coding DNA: TGTGCCTGGAGTAAGGGTAATGCTGGCTACACCTTC. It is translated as CAWSKGNAGYTF.

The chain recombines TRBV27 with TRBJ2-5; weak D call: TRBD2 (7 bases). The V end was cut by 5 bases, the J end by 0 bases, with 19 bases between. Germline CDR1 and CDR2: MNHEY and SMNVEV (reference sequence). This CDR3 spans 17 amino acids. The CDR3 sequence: CASSTGGLHLYQETQYF. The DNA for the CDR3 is TGTGCCAGCAGTACGGGGGGCCTCCACCTGTACCAAGAGACCCAGTACTTC.

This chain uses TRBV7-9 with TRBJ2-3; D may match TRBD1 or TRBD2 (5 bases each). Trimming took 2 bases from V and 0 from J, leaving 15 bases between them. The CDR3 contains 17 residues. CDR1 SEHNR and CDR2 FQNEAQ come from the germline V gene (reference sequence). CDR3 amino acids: CASSLYGTSPSTDTQYF. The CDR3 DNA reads TGTGCCAGCAGCTTATACGGGACGTCCCCTAGCACAGATACGCAGTATTTT.

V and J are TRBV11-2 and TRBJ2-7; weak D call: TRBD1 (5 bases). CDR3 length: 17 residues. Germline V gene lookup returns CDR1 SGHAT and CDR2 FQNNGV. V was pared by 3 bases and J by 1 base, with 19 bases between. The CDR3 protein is CASSLAVRLDISYEQYF. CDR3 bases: TGTGCCAGCAGCTTGGCGGTCCGTTTGGACATTTCCTACGAGCAGTACTTC.

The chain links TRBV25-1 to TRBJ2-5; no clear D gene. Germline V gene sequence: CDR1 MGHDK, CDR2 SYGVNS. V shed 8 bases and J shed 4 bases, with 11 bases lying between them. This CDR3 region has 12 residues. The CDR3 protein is CASSHGGETQYF. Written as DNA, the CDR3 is TGTGCCAGCTCCCATGGCGGAGAGACCCAGTACTTC.

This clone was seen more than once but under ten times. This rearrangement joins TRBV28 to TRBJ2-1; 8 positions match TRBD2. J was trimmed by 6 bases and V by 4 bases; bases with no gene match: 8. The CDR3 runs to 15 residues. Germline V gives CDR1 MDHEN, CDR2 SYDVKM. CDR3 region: CASSSTGTRTNEQFF. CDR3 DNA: TGTGCCAGCAGTTCAACCGGGACTAGAACCAATGAGCAGTTCTTC. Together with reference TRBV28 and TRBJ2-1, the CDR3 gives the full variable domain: DVKVTQSSRYLVKRTGEKVFLECVQDMDHENMFWYRQDPGLGLRLIYFSYDVKMKEKGDIPEGYSVSREKKERFSLILESASTNQTSMYLCASSSTGTRTNEQFFGPGTRLTVL.

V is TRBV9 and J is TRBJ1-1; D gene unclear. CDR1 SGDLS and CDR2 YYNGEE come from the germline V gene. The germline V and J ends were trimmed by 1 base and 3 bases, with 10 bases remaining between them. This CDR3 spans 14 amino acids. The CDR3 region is CASSVSPDYTEAFF. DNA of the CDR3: TGTGCCAGCAGCGTATCCCCAGATTACACTGAAGCTTTCTTT.

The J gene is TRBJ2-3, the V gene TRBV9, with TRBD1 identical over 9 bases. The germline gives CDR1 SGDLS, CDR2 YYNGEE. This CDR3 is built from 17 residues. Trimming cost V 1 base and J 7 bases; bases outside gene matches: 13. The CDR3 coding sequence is TGTGCCAGCAGCGTATACGGCCCGGGACAGGGTGATAATACGCAGTATTTT. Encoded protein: CASSVYGPGQGDNTQYF. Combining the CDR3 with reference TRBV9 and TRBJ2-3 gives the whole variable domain DSGVTQTPKHLITATGQRVTLRCSPRSGDLSVYWYQQSLDQGLQFLIQYYNGEERAKGNILERFSAQQFPDLHSELNLSSLELGDSALYFCASSVYGPGQGDNTQYFGPGTRLTVL.

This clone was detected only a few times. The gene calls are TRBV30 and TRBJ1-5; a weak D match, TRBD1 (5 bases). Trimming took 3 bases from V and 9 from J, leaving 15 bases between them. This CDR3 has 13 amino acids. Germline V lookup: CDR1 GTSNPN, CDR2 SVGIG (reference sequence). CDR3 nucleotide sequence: TGTGCCTGGAGCCCTCAGGGCCTGGCGCCCCAGCATTTT. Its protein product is CAWSPQGLAPQHF. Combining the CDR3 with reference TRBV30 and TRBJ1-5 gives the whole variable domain SQTIHQWPATLVQPVGSPLSLECTVEGTSNPNLYWYRQAAGRGLQLLFYSVGIGQISSEVPQNLSASRPQDRQFILSSKKLLLSDSGFYLCAWSPQGLAPQHFGDGTRLSIL.

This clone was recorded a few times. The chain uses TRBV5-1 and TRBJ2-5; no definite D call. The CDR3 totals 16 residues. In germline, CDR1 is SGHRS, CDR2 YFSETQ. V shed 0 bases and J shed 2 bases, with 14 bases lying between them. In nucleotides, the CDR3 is TGCGCCAGCAGCTTGGCCGTAGACTGGTCACAAGAGACCCAGTACTTC. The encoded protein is CASSLAVDWSQETQYF.

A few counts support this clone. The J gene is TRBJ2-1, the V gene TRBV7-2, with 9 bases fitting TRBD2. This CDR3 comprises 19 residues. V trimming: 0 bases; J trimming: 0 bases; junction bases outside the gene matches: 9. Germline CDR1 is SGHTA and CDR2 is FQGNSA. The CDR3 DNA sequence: TGTGCCAGCAGCTTAGCGGTCGCTAGCGGGATGAGCTCCTACAATGAGCAGTTCTTC. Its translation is CASSLAVASGMSSYNEQFF. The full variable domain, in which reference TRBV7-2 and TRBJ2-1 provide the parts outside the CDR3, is GAGVSQSPSNKVTEKGKDVELRCDPISGHTALYWYRQSLGQGLEFLIYFQGNSAPDKSGLPSDRFSAERTGGSVSTLTIQRTQQEDSAVYLCASSLAVASGMSSYNEQFFGPGTRLTVL.

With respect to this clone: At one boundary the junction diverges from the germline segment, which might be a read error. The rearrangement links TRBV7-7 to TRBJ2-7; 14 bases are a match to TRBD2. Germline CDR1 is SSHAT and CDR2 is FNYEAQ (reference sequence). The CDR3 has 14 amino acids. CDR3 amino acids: CASSPGTSGSEQYF. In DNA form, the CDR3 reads TGTGCTAGCAGCCCAGGGACTAGCGGGAGCGAGCAGTACTTC.

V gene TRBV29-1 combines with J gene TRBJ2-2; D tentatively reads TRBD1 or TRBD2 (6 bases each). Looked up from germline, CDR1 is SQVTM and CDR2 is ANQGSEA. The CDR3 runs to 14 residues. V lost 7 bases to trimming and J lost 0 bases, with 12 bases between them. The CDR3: CSDGRDTNTGELFF. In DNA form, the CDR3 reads TGCAGCGATGGGCGGGACACGAACACCGGGGAGCTGTTTTTT.

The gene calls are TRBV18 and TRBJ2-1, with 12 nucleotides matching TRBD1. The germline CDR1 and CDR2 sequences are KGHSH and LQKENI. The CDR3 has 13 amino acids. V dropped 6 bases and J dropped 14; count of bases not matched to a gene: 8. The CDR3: CASSLGQGASKFF. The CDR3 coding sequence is TGTGCCAGCTCCCTGGGACAGGGGGCCTCGAAGTTCTTC.

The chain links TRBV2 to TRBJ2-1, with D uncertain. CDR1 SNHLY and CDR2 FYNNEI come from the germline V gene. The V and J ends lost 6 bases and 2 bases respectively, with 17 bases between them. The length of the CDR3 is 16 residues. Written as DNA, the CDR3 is TGTGCCAGCAGCCCGACGACCGCACTCACCTACAATGAGCAGTTCTTC. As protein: CASSPTTALTYNEQFF.

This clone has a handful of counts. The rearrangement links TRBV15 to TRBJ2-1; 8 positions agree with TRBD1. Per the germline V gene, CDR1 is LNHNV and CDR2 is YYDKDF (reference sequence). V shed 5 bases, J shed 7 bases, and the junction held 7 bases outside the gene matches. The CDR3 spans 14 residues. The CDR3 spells CATSGYRGSNEQFF. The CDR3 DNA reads TGTGCCACCAGCGGCTACAGGGGGAGTAATGAGCAGTTCTTC.

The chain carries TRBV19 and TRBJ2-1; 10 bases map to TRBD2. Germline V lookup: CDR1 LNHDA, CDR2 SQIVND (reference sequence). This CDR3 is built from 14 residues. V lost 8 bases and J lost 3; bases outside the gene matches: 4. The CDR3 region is CASGGLADYNEQFF. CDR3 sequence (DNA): TGTGCCAGTGGCGGACTAGCGGACTACAATGAGCAGTTCTTC. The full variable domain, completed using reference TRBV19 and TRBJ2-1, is DGGITQSPKYLFRKEGQNVTLSCEQNLNHDAMYWYRQDPGQGLRLIYYSQIVNDFQKGDIAEGYSVSREKKESFPLTVTSAQKNPTAFYLCASGGLADYNEQFFGPGTRLTVL.

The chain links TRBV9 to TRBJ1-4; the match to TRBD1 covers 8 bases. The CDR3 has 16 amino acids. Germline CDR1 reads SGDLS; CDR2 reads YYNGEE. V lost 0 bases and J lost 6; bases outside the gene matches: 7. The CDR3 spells CASSVVVDRGDEKLFF. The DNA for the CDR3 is TGTGCCAGCAGCGTAGTTGTCGACAGGGGAGATGAAAAACTGTTTTTT.

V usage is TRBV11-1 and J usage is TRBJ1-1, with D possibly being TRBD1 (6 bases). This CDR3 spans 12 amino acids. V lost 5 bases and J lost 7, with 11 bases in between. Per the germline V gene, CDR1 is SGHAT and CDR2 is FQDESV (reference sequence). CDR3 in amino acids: CASSTDRHEAFF. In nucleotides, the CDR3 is TGTGCCAGCAGCACGGACAGACATGAAGCTTTCTTT.

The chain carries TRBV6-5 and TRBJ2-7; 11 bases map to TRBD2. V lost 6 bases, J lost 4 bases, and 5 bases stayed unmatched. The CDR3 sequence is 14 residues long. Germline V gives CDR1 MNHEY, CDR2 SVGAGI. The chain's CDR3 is CASRATSGSYEQYF. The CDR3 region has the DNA TGTGCCAGCAGAGCCACTAGCGGGAGTTACGAGCAGTACTTC.

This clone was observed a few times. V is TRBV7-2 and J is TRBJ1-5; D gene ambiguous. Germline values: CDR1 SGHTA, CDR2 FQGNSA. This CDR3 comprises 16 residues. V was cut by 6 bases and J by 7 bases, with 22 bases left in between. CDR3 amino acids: CASSPNLTGLSQPQHF. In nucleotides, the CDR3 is TGTGCCAGCAGTCCTAACCTGACCGGTTTGAGCCAGCCCCAGCATTTT.

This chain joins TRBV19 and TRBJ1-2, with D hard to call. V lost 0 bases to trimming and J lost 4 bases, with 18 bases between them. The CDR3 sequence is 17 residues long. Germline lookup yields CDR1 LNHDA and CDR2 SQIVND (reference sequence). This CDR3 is CASSIESHVLRGYGYTF. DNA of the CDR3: TGTGCCAGTAGTATAGAAAGTCATGTCCTCAGAGGCTATGGCTACACCTTC.

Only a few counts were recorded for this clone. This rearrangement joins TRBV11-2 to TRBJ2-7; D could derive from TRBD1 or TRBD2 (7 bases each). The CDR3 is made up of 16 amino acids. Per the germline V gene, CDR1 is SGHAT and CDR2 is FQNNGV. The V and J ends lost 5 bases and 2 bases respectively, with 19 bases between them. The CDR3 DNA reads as TGTGCCAGCAGCGGCCGAGGGGGGGACAGAACCTACGAGCAGTACTTC. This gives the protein CASSGRGGDRTYEQYF.

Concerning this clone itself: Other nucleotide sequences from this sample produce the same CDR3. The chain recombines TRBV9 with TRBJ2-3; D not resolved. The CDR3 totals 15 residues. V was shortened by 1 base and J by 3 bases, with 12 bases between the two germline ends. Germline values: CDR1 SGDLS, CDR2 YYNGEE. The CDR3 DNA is TGTGCCAGCAGCGTAAGCCCCCGAGGTACAGATACGCAGTATTTT. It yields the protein CASSVSPRGTDTQYF.